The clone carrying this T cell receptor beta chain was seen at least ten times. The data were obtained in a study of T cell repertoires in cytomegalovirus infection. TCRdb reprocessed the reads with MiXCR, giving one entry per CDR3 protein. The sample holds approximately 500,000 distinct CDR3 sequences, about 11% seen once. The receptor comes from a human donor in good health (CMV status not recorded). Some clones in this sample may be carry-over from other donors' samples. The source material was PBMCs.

In DNA, the CDR3 is TGTGCCGCGAGGGACATTGCGAACACCGGGGAGCTGTTTTTT. It specifies CAARDIANTGELFF. The chain carries TRBV11-2 and TRBJ2-2; weak D call: TRBD1 (6 bases). Germline V CDR1 and CDR2: SGHAT, FQNNGV. V lost 11 bases, J lost 0 bases, and 13 bases lay in between. The CDR3 extends over 14 amino acids.